A single sample gave rise to the 15 T cell receptor beta chains below, sequenced in a study of blood T cell repertoires in COVID-19. Libraries were prepared by immunoSEQ multiplex PCR; TCRdb keeps only in-frame clonotypes and omits some of them. The data show roughly 140,000 clones, around 82% seen once. Sample: PBMCs or T cells enriched from blood (not recorded which). Every receptor here comes from a man aged 45-65 years in a cohort exposed to, infected with or recovered from COVID-19 (not recorded which).

This clone was seen a few times. For the CDR3, the DNA is TGTGCCAGCAGCGAGGGGACAGGGAATGGCTACACCTTC. Encoded protein: CASSEGTGNGYTF. The genes are TRBV7-3 and TRBJ1-2; 9 nucleotides align to TRBD1. The CDR3 has 13 residues. V was pared by 5 bases and J by 6 bases, with 4 bases of the junction left unmatched. CDR1 SGHTA and CDR2 FQGTGA come from the germline V gene.

This clone was counted between two and nine times. This CDR3 fails to terminate in the conserved phenylalanine or tryptophan, so it likely reflects a read error. The DNA is omitted, as the CDR3 cannot be located on it reliably, and the CDR3 follows TCRdb's listing. The CDR3 loop reads CAANDLTPTRI. The J gene is TRBJ2-7, the V gene TRBV5-4; the table's TRBD2 call for D was not verified on the DNA. The CDR3 comprises 11 residues, both ends counted. Looked up from germline, CDR1 is SGHNT and CDR2 is YYREEE (reference sequence).

The V and J genes are TRBV2 and TRBJ2-7, with 12 bases matching TRBD1. There are 15 residues in the CDR3. CDR1 and CDR2 from the germline V gene are SNHLY and FYNNEI. Trimming removed 4 bases from V and 7 bases from J; junction bases left unmatched: 8. For the CDR3, the DNA is TGTGCCAGCAGTGCTTGGGACAGGGGGCAGGGGGAGCAGTACTTC. The encoded protein is CASSAWDRGQGEQYF.

V and J are TRBV2 and TRBJ2-3, with TRBD1 as a possible D gene (5 bases). Germline V gives CDR1 SNHLY, CDR2 FYNNEI. This CDR3 comprises 15 residues. The V end lost 6 bases, the J end lost 2 bases, and 15 bases lay between the germline ends. In DNA form, the CDR3 reads TGTGCCAGCAGAAAACAGGCGACTTACACAGATACGCAGTATTTT. Translated, it gives CASRKQATYTDTQYF.

The chain joins TRBV5-1 to TRBJ2-1; D remains ambiguous. Trimming took 0 bases from V and 0 from J, leaving 7 bases between them. The CDR3 consists of 15 residues. CDR1 and CDR2 from the germline V gene are SGHRS and YFSETQ. The CDR3 nucleotides are TGCGCCAGCAGCTTGGCCCCGAGCTCCTACAATGAGCAGTTCTTC. Its protein is CASSLAPSSYNEQFF.

This chain connects TRBV20-1 to TRBJ2-7; D uncertain. The CDR3 sequence is 13 residues long. The V and J ends lost 3 bases and 2 bases respectively, with 11 bases between them. The V gene's germline CDR1 is DFQATT and CDR2 SNEGSKA (reference sequence). The CDR3 is CSASLDSTYEQYF. In DNA, the CDR3 is TGCAGTGCTAGTCTTGACTCCACCTACGAGCAGTACTTC.

The chain uses TRBV27 and TRBJ2-1, with 9 bases identical to TRBD1. Germline values: CDR1 MNHEY, CDR2 SMNVEV (reference sequence). Unmatched junction bases numbered 8, after V lost 6 bases and J lost 2 bases. The CDR3 covers 16 residues. CDR3: CASSQPGTGTYNEQFF. The DNA of the CDR3 is TGTGCCAGCAGCCAACCCGGGACAGGGACCTACAATGAGCAGTTCTTC.

The chain joins TRBV10-3 to TRBJ2-1; 8 positions agree with TRBD2. Per germline, CDR1 ENHRY and CDR2 SYGVKD. V lost 0 bases, J lost 14 bases, and 6 bases stayed unmatched. This CDR3 comprises 13 residues. As DNA, the CDR3 is TGTGCCATCAGTGAGTCGGTTGGCGGGAGGAAGTTCTTC. Translated: CAISESVGGRKFF.

The V call is TRBV30, the J call TRBJ2-7; no reliable D call. With 5 bases removed from V and 5 bases from J, the gap between germline ends came to 16 bases. Germline lookup yields CDR1 GTSNPN and CDR2 SVGIG (reference sequence). This CDR3 contains 13 residues. The CDR3 region has the DNA TGTGCCTGGGTTTTACCCCCGAGGCACGAGCAGTACTTC. Translating gives CAWVLPPRHEQYF.

V is TRBV12-3 or TRBV12-4 and J is TRBJ2-3; D not certain. The CDR3 extends over 12 amino acids. Trimming took off 6 bases at V and 4 bases at J, with 8 bases between the two ends. The CDR3 loop is CASRSLADTQYF. Here the CDR3 DNA reads TGTGCCAGCAGGTCCCTCGCAGATACGCAGTATTTT.

The chain is built from TRBV4-3 and TRBJ1-2, with D possibly TRBD1 on 6 matching bases. The V end was cut by 0 bases, the J end by 3 bases, with 8 bases between. The length of the CDR3 is 14 residues. Per the germline V gene, CDR1 is LGHNA and CDR2 is YSLEER. Here the CDR3 reads CASSQESGDYGYTF. The DNA for the CDR3 is TGCGCCAGCAGCCAAGAGTCAGGGGACTATGGCTACACCTTC.

This chain connects TRBV5-4 to TRBJ2-2; tentatively, D is TRBD2 (6 bases). V was cut by 4 bases and J by 4 bases, with 14 bases left in between. CDR3 length: 15 residues. Germline assignment: CDR1 SGHNT and CDR2 YYREEE (reference sequence). CDR3 bases: TGTGCCAGCAGCCTGAGCGGGTATTTCACCGGGGAGCTGTTTTTT. Translated: CASSLSGYFTGELFF.

V gene TRBV7-9 combines with J gene TRBJ2-7; 10 bases line up with TRBD2. Germline CDR1 and CDR2: SEHNR and FQNEAQ (reference sequence). This CDR3 has 15 amino acids. J lost 7 bases, V lost 3 bases, and 9 bases had no gene match. The CDR3 bases are TGTGCCAGCAGCTTGGTGGCTAGCGGGAGAACAGAGCAGTACTTC. It specifies CASSLVASGRTEQYF.

The chain is built from TRBV29-1 and TRBJ2-5; 8 nucleotides match TRBD1. Germline loops: CDR1 SQVTM, CDR2 ANQGSEA. The CDR3 contains 13 residues. Trimming cost V 4 bases and J 7 bases; bases outside gene matches: 8. CDR3 DNA: TGCAGCGTTGGGGGGACAGGCCTGGGGACCCAGTACTTC. Residues: CSVGGTGLGTQYF.

The CDR3 is CASSQGQGDFYEQYF. CDR3 in DNA: TGCGCCAGCAGCCAAGGGCAGGGGGATTTTTACGAGCAGTACTTC. The chain joins TRBV4-1 to TRBJ2-7; 7 bases map to TRBD1. V shed 1 base and J 4 bases; nucleotides not matched to a gene: 7. The CDR3 covers 15 residues. Germline assignment: CDR1 MGHRA and CDR2 YSYEKL.